This T cell receptor beta chain was documented in a study of cytomegalovirus exposure and HLA in healthy donors. The V and J ends lost 2 bases and 4 bases respectively, with 9 bases between them. In germline, CDR1 is SGHTA, CDR2 FQGTGA. The CDR3 runs to 14 residues. The PCR used 60 Vbeta and 13 Jbeta primers. The assay was immunoSEQ multiplex PCR, and TCRdb's table has in-frame clones only and misses some. The sample lists 100,000 to 150,000 clones; about 81% were seen once. These donors counted as nominally healthy when sampled, but unrecorded immune exposures were likely. Sequencing input: PBMCs. This clonotype was obtained from a young woman in good health and CMV-seronegative. V and J are TRBV7-3 and TRBJ1-3; D is possibly TRBD1 (5 bases). CDR3 in amino acids: CASSLVGPGNTIYF. CDR3 in DNA: TGTGCCAGCAGCTTAGTGGGGCCCGGAAACACCATATATTTT. Full variable domain (remainder filled in from reference TRBV7-3 and TRBJ1-3): GAGVSQTPSNKVTEKGKYVELRCDPISGHTALYWYRQSLGQGPEFLIYFQGTGAADDSGLPNDRFFAVRPEGSVSTLKIQRTERGDSAVYLCASSLVGPGNTIYFGEGSWLTVV.